Below, 21 T cell receptor beta chains from the same sample are listed, as sequenced in a study of immune evolution from preneoplasia to lung adenocarcinoma. TCRdb keeps only in-frame clones here, not all; method: immunoSEQ multiplex PCR. The repertoire holds some 15,000 clones, with approximately 86% as singletons. Sequencing was done on a sample of FFPE invasive lung adenocarcinoma tissue. The origin of the receptors is a person aged 65-85 years with invasive lung adenocarcinoma.

Written as DNA, the CDR3 is TGTGCCAGCAGCTTGGGAGGGTTTCGGACCGGGGAGCTGTTTTTT. It codes for CASSLGGFRTGELFF. The chain has TRBV5-4 and TRBJ2-2; perhaps TRBD2 as D (5 bases). This CDR3 has 15 residues. The germline V gene encodes CDR1 SGHNT and CDR2 YYREEE (reference sequence). Trimming removed 0 bases at V and 5 bases at J, with 11 bases between.

The rearrangement joins TRBV30 to TRBJ1-1; 8 nucleotides match TRBD1. CDR3 length: 13 amino acids. Per the germline V gene, CDR1 is GTSNPN and CDR2 is SVGIG (reference sequence). Trimming cost V 4 bases and J 1 base; bases outside gene matches: 2. The CDR3, as DNA: TGTGCCTGGACCGGACAGGGGAACACTGAAGCTTTCTTT. It translates to CAWTGQGNTEAFF.

V and J are TRBV6-1 and TRBJ1-5; D is perhaps TRBD1 (5 bases). V was pared by 7 bases and J by 7 bases, with 14 bases between. The CDR3 has 13 residues. Germline V gene data show CDR1 as MNHNS and CDR2 as SASEGT. Written as DNA, the CDR3 is TGTGCCAGCAAGGGACCCCCCGGGCAGCCCCAGCATTTT. Amino acids: CASKGPPGQPQHF.

A remark on this clone: The same CDR3 also results from other DNA sequences found in this sample. The V gene is TRBV30, the J gene TRBJ1-1; 7 nucleotides agree with TRBD1. The V segment lost 1 base and the J segment 5 bases; nucleotides outside the gene matches: 4. In germline, CDR1 is GTSNPN, CDR2 SVGIG (reference sequence). There are 13 residues in the CDR3. Here the CDR3 reads CAWSADRRTEAFF. The CDR3, as DNA: TGTGCCTGGAGTGCGGACAGGAGAACTGAAGCTTTCTTT.

V and J are TRBV21-1 and TRBJ1-3. TRBV21-1 is a documented pseudogene. The CDR3 covers 17 residues. CDR3: CASSKGNQDPSGNTIYF. As DNA, the CDR3 is TGTGCCAGCAGCAAAGGGAACCAGGACCCCTCTGGAAACACCATATATTTT.

In DNA form, the CDR3 reads TGTGCCAGCTCACCACCGTGGAACCTAGCGGGGGGATACCCCTACACAGATACGCAGTATTTT. This encodes CASSPPWNLAGGYPYTDTQYF. This rearrangement joins TRBV18 to TRBJ2-3; 11 bases line up with TRBD2. The CDR3 length is 21 residues. The V and J ends lost 0 bases and 2 bases, in that order; junction bases with no gene match: 16. From germline, CDR1 is KGHSH and CDR2 LQKENI. Together with reference TRBV18 and TRBJ2-3, the CDR3 gives the full variable domain: NAGVMQNPRHLVRRRGQEARLRCSPMKGHSHVYWYRQLPEEGLKFMVYLQKENIIDESGMPKERFSAEFPKEGPSILRIQQVVRGDSAAYFCASSPPWNLAGGYPYTDTQYFGPGTRLTVL.

This rearrangement joins TRBV19 to TRBJ1-1; 12 bases match TRBD1. CDR1 and CDR2 from the germline V gene are LNHDA and SQIVND (reference sequence). The ends lost 6 bases at V and 3 bases at J; junction bases unmatched: 8. The CDR3 is 16 residues long. The CDR3 coding sequence is TGTGCCAGTAGGCCGGGACAGGGGGCCGGAGACACTGAAGCTTTCTTT. Protein product: CASRPGQGAGDTEAFF.

The chain couples TRBV5-1 to TRBJ2-1; the match to TRBD2 covers 13 bases. CDR1 is SGHRS, CDR2 YFSETQ, per germline. There are 16 residues in the CDR3. With V trimmed by 4 bases and J by 10 bases, 11 bases remained unmatched. CDR3 protein: CASSRPTSGGAQEQFF. The CDR3 coding sequence is TGCGCCAGCAGCCGCCCAACTAGCGGGGGGGCCCAGGAGCAGTTCTTC. The full variable domain, with the rest looked up from reference TRBV5-1 and TRBJ2-1, is KAGVTQTPRYLIKTRGQQVTLSCSPISGHRSVSWYQQTPGQGLQFLFEYFSETQRNKGNFPGRFSGRQFSNSRSEMNVSTLELGDSALYLCASSRPTSGGAQEQFFGPGTRLTVL.

The chain employs TRBV29-1 and TRBJ2-3, with 10 bases aligning to TRBD1. The CDR3 runs 12 residues. Trimming cost V 6 bases and J 5 bases; bases outside gene matches: 2. Germline-derived CDR1 and CDR2 are SQVTM and ANQGSEA. This CDR3 reads CSVGQGGDTQYF. The CDR3 bases are TGCAGCGTCGGACAGGGGGGAGATACGCAGTATTTT.

The chain carries TRBV30 and TRBJ1-1; D unclear. Per the germline V gene, CDR1 is GTSNPN and CDR2 is SVGIG (reference sequence). V gave up 3 bases and J gave up 4 bases, with 3 bases separating them. The CDR3 is 10 amino acids. The CDR3 DNA sequence: TGTGCCTGGAGGTTCACTGAAGCTTTCTTT. This codes for CAWRFTEAFF.

The chain joins TRBV10-3 to TRBJ2-1; 9 bases map to TRBD2. Germline lookup yields CDR1 ENHRY and CDR2 SYGVKD. The CDR3 covers 15 residues. With 4 bases clipped from V and 8 bases from J, the junction kept 9 bases outside the gene matches. This CDR3 is CAISVGSGGGDEQFF. The DNA of the CDR3 is TGTGCCATCAGTGTAGGTAGCGGGGGAGGGGATGAGCAGTTCTTC.

As regards this clone: Mismatch with germline at one junction end may stem from a read error. The chain is built from TRBV2 and TRBJ1-1; a weak D match, TRBD1 (5 bases). Germline CDR1 and CDR2: SNHLY and FYNNEI. CDR3 length equals 13 residues. CDR3 in amino acids: CASSPGPLGRWDF. The CDR3 region has the DNA TGTGCCAGCAGCCCGGGACCCCTAGGTAGGTGGGACTTT.

This chain joins TRBV6-1 and TRBJ2-7, with a possible D match to TRBD1 (5 bases). V lost 4 bases to trimming and J lost 5 bases, with 12 bases between them. This CDR3 has 13 amino acids. CDR1 and CDR2 (germline): MNHNS, SASEGT. The CDR3 reads CASSARQGHEQYF. CDR3 coding DNA: TGTGCCAGCAGTGCGAGGCAGGGTCACGAGCAGTACTTC.

The rearrangement uses TRBV7-9 and TRBJ2-7; TRBD1 matches at 8 bases. CDR1 and CDR2 (germline): SEHNR, FQNEAQ (reference sequence). The CDR3 is 14 amino acids. V lost 6 bases to trimming and J lost 10 bases; unmatched junction nucleotides: 14. For the CDR3, the DNA is TGTGCCAGCAGTCGAAGTACATCAGGGGGCCCCCAGTACTTC. It specifies CASSRSTSGGPQYF.

CDR3 in amino acids: CASSVEGYTGELFF. The CDR3 nucleotides are TGTGCCAGCAGTGTGGAGGGGTACACCGGGGAGCTGTTTTTT. The chain combines TRBV6-4 with TRBJ2-2, with a weak D call TRBD2 (6 bases). The V end lost 4 bases, the J end lost 3 bases, and 9 bases lay between the germline ends. Germline V gene lookup returns CDR1 MRHNA and CDR2 SNTAGT. The CDR3 loop spans 14 amino acids.

This chain uses TRBV6-5 with TRBJ2-7, with 9 bases matching TRBD1. V lost 5 bases, J lost 1 base, and 6 bases stayed unmatched. Germline V lookup: CDR1 MNHEY, CDR2 SVGAGI. This CDR3 has 15 residues. CDR3 sequence reads: CASSRDRGSSYEQYF. The CDR3, as DNA: TGTGCCAGCAGTCGCGACAGGGGGAGTTCCTACGAGCAGTACTTC.

The rearrangement uses TRBV28 and TRBJ2-1, with TRBD2 matching 15 bases. V gave up 5 bases and J gave up 0 bases; unmatched junction bases: 14. Germline V gives CDR1 MDHEN, CDR2 SYDVKM. The CDR3 length is 21 residues. This CDR3 is CASSLIPGLAGGQSSYNEQFF. In DNA, the CDR3 is TGTGCCAGCAGTCTTATTCCGGGACTAGCGGGAGGCCAGAGCTCCTACAATGAGCAGTTCTTC.

The genes are TRBV5-4 and TRBJ2-3; perhaps TRBD2 as D (6 bases). Trimming shortened V by 4 bases and J by 5 bases, and 14 bases separated the two germline ends. The CDR3 has 14 amino acids. Germline CDR1 SGHNT, CDR2 YYREEE (reference sequence). CDR3 coding DNA: TGTGCCAGCAGCGGCGGGACCCCCGTAGATACGCAGTATTTT. Its protein is CASSGGTPVDTQYF.

The chain recombines TRBV6-7 with TRBJ1-4, with 8 bases aligning to TRBD1. TRBV6-7 is an open reading frame whose function is uncertain. Trimming cost V 2 bases and J 8 bases; bases outside gene matches: 13. The CDR3 is 17 amino acids. The CDR3 bases are TGTGCCAGCAGTTACAGGGCTGGGCGGGACAGGCTGGAAAAACTGTTTTTT. Residues: CASSYRAGRDRLEKLFF.

This clone was counted a few times. This chain joins TRBV27 and TRBJ2-1; D tentatively reads TRBD1 or TRBD2 (5 bases each). Germline CDR1 is MNHEY and CDR2 is SMNVEV (reference sequence). V shed 4 bases and J shed 3 bases, with 22 bases lying between them. The CDR3 contains 18 residues. CDR3 in DNA: TGTGCCAGCAGTTCCACGAGGACCGCACTAGGGGTCTACAATGAGCAGTTCTTC. Amino acids: CASSSTRTALGVYNEQFF.

There are a few counts of this clone. DNA for the CDR3: TGTGCCAGCAGTTTGGGGACAGGGGTTTACCAGCAGTACTTC. Protein: CASSLGTGVYQQYF. V gene TRBV28 combines with J gene TRBJ2-7, with 10 bases lining up with TRBD1. The CDR3 consists of 14 residues. With V trimmed by 3 bases and J by 8 bases, 7 bases remained unmatched. From germline, CDR1 is MDHEN and CDR2 SYDVKM.